Below, 10 T cell receptor beta chains from the same sample are listed, as sequenced in a study of blood T cell repertoires in COVID-19. Using immunoSEQ multiplex PCR, the repertoire was profiled, and TCRdb retains in-frame clones only, with some absent. The sample holds about 140,000 clones, about 80% seen once. The sample taken for sequencing was peripheral blood. The receptors were gathered from a human donor in a cohort sampled during active COVID-19.

The rearrangement uses TRBV12-3 or TRBV12-4 and TRBJ2-5; D is possibly TRBD1 (6 bases). This CDR3 contains 13 residues. V lost 7 bases and J lost 8, with 17 bases in between. CDR3 amino acids: CASTDDQGHTQYF. The DNA for the CDR3 is TGTGCCAGCACCGATGACCAGGGACACACCCAGTACTTC.

V and J are TRBV5-1 and TRBJ2-6; a possible D gene is TRBD1 (6 bases). Trimming took off 4 bases at V and 0 bases at J, with 8 bases between the two ends. CDR1 and CDR2 from the germline V gene are SGHRS and YFSETQ. This CDR3 contains 15 residues. The CDR3 nucleotides read TGCGCCAGCAGCCTAGGGGGCTCTGGGGCCAACGTCCTGACTTTC. Encoded protein: CASSLGGSGANVLTF.

V usage is TRBV7-2 and J usage is TRBJ1-1; D is ambiguous. This CDR3 is built from 11 residues. Trimming shortened V by 5 bases and J by 11 bases, and 12 bases separated the two germline ends. CDR1 SGHTA and CDR2 FQGNSA come from the germline V gene. CDR3 nucleotide sequence: TGTGCCAGCAGCCCCGCCGTAGATGCTTTCTTT. It translates to CASSPAVDAFF.

The V gene is TRBV14, the J gene TRBJ1-1, with TRBD1 as a possible D gene (5 bases). Germline V CDR1 and CDR2: SGHDN, FVKESK. This CDR3 spans 12 amino acids. V was pared by 4 bases and J by 9 bases, with 12 bases between. CDR3 sequence: CASSPGGVKAFF. CDR3 coding DNA: TGTGCCAGCAGCCCTGGGGGGGTGAAAGCTTTCTTT.

This chain links TRBV19 with TRBJ1-4, with D hard to call. CDR1 and CDR2 from the germline V gene are LNHDA and SQIVND (reference sequence). The CDR3 has 14 residues. The germline V and J ends were trimmed by 8 bases and 0 bases, with 10 bases remaining between them. CDR3 DNA: TGTGCCAGTGAGACCGGGACAACTAATGAAAAACTGTTTTTT. This sequence encodes CASETGTTNEKLFF.

This clone was seen a single time. This sequence joins TRBV14 and TRBJ1-1, with D possibly being TRBD1 (5 bases). The CDR3 extends over 15 amino acids. Germline CDR1 reads SGHDN; CDR2 reads FVKESK. Trimming took 0 bases from V and 1 from J, leaving 9 bases between them. CDR3 in amino acids: CASSQDMGGNTEAFF. In DNA form, the CDR3 reads TGTGCCAGCAGCCAAGATATGGGGGGGAACACTGAAGCTTTCTTT.

The V and J genes are TRBV3-1 (or the pseudogene TRBV3-2) and TRBJ2-3, with TRBD2 matching 9 bases. V lost 4 bases, J lost 5 bases, and 10 bases stayed unmatched. The germline gives CDR1 LGHDT, CDR2 YNNKEL (reference sequence). The CDR3 has 16 residues. For the CDR3, the DNA is TGTGCCAGCAGCCTTGGGGCGGGGGGGCCGAGAGATACGCAGTATTTT. As protein: CASSLGAGGPRDTQYF.

This clone has a handful of counts. This chain connects TRBV11-2 to TRBJ1-4; no reliable D call. The CDR3 loop spans 14 amino acids. V lost 3 bases to trimming and J lost 8 bases, with 13 bases between them. Germline-derived CDR1 and CDR2 are SGHAT and FQNNGV. The CDR3 here is CASSFGGLGEKLFF. CDR3 sequence (DNA): TGTGCCAGCAGCTTTGGTGGGCTCGGCGAAAAACTGTTTTTT.

The table lists this clone with a count of one. The chain employs TRBV7-2 and TRBJ2-1; TRBD2 aligns across 8 bases. V was clipped by 6 bases and J by 3 bases; unmatched bases: 7. Per the germline V gene, CDR1 is SGHTA and CDR2 is FQGNSA. The CDR3 runs 15 residues. The CDR3: CASRPRSGGYNEQFF. The DNA of the CDR3 is TGTGCCAGCAGGCCACGCAGCGGGGGCTACAATGAGCAGTTCTTC.

J is TRBJ1-2 and V is TRBV5-5; D not resolved. The length of the CDR3 is 13 residues. V was clipped by 1 base and J by 0 bases, with 4 bases between them. CDR1 is SGHKS and CDR2 is YYEKEE in the germline V gene (reference sequence). The CDR3 is CASSLSANYGYTF. CDR3 nucleotide sequence: TGTGCCAGCAGCTTGTCGGCTAACTATGGCTACACCTTC.